Reported below is one T cell receptor (beta chain). This record comes from a study of early T cells in non-severe SARS-CoV-2 infection. The V and J ends lost 1 base and 5 bases, in that order; junction bases with no gene match: 5. Germline assignment: CDR1 LGHDT and CDR2 YNNKEL (reference sequence). This CDR3 has 15 amino acids. The TCR library protocol attached unique molecular identifiers to the individual cDNA molecules. Using its own MiXCR run on the 5' RACE reads, TCRdb lists one record per CDR3 protein. The sample holds some 82,000 distinct CDR3 sequences; roughly an eighth are singletons and the top ten take about 2.7%.

This chain connects TRBV3-1 to TRBJ1-1; 9 bases agree with TRBD1. The sequence came from an adult who was a healthcare worker with PCR-confirmed SARS-CoV-2 infection or an uninfected control (not recorded which). Specimen: whole blood. CDR3 residues: CASSQAGGQGTEAFF. The CDR3 nucleotides are TGTGCCAGCAGCCAAGCGGGAGGACAGGGGACTGAAGCTTTCTTT.